The T cell receptor beta chain described here comes from a study of blood T cell repertoires in COVID-19. Whole-study context: Sources were T cells, B-cell-depleted T cells, or PBMCs; the material itself was cDNA or gDNA.

The CDR3 is 15 amino acids. Germline assignment: CDR1 SGDLS and CDR2 YYNGEE. With 3 bases clipped from V and 4 bases from J, the junction kept 4 bases outside the gene matches. Methods used by the authors: Reference gene primer amplification gave estimated nucleated cell counts. Sequencing was performed with immunoSEQ multiplex PCR; in TCRdb, only in-frame clones are kept and a portion is missing. V, J and clone size are taken as reported in that table, and D and trimming were inferred from the DNA itself. The sample has approximately 240,000 clones; roughly four fifths are singletons. This rearrangement joins TRBV9 to TRBJ2-2, with 9 bases lining up with TRBD2. This clonotype was sampled from a woman between 25 and 40 years old who had recovered from COVID-19. The specimen sequenced was peripheral blood. The DNA for the CDR3 is TGTGCCAGCAGCGACAGCGGGAGGCCCACCGGGGAGCTGTTTTTT. Its translation: CASSDSGRPTGELFF.